The clone carrying this TCR beta chain was recorded many times. Its matching antigen is unknown. The limits of the CDR3 on the DNA are not certain, so only TCRdb's listed CDR3 is given. The investigators amplified TCR beta CDR3 regions from RNA transcripts. HTBI primers were the set used in a first-round RT-PCR of the TCR CDR3. TCRdb re-called the multiplex PCR reads through MiXCR, storing one row per CDR3 protein. The table records hundreds of thousands of distinct CDR3 sequences, 19% of them present only once. The germline V gene encodes CDR1 DFQATT and CDR2 SNEGSKA (reference sequence). The CDR3 sequence runs 12 residues, both termini included. This sample was taken from a study of T cells in Graves' hyperthyroidism and ophthalmopathy. About the study: Initial diagnosis, before any treatment, was when peripheral blood was collected. Study results and limitations: Ophthalmopathy was separated from stable hyperthyroidism by a 13 V-J model.

The sequencing input was blood. The clonotype was recovered from a woman between 18 and 29 years old with Graves' hyperthyroidism. V and J are TRBV20-1 and TRBJ1-1; the table's D gene call, TRBD1, was not cross checked with the DNA. CDR3: CSAREWGTGTFF.